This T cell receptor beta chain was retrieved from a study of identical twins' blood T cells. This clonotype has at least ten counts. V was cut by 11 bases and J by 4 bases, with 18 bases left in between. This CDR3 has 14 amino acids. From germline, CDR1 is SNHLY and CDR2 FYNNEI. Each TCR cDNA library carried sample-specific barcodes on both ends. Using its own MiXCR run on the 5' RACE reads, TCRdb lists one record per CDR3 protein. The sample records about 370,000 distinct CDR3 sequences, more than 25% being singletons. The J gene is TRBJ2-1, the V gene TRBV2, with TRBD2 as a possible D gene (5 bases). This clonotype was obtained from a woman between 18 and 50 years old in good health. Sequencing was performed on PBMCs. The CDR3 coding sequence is TGTGCCTTTTTGGACTCTACCACTTACAATGAGCAGTTCTTC. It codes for CAFLDSTTYNEQFF.